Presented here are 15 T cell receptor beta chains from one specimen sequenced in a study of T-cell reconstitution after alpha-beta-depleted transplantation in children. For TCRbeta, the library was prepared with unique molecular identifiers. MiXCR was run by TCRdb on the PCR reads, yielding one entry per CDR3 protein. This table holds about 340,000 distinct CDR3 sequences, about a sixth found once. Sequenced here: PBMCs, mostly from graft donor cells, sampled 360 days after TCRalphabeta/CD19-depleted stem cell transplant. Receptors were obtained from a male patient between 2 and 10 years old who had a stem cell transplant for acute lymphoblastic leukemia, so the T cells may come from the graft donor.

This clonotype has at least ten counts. The CDR3 nucleotides read TGTGCCAGCAATCGTCGCAGCACAGATACGCAGTATTTT. Encoded protein: CASNRRSTDTQYF. The chain recombines TRBV2 with TRBJ2-3; D gene uncertain. V dropped 7 bases and J dropped 0 bases, with 8 bases sitting between them. Germline CDR1 SNHLY, CDR2 FYNNEI. CDR3 size: 13 residues.

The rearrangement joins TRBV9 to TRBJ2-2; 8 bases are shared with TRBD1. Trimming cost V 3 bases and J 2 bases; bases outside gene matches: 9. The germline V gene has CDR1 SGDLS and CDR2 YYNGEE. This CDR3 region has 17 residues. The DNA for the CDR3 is TGTGCCAGCAGCGCGAGACAGGGGCGCCTCAACACCGGGGAGCTGTTTTTT. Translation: CASSARQGRLNTGELFF.

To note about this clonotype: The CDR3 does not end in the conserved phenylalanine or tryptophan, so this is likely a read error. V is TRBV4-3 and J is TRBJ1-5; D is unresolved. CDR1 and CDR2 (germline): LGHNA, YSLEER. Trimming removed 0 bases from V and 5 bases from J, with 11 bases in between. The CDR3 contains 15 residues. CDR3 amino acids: CASSQDRFAHQPQHY. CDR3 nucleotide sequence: TGCGCCAGCAGCCAAGATAGGTTTGCCCATCAGCCCCAGCATTAT.

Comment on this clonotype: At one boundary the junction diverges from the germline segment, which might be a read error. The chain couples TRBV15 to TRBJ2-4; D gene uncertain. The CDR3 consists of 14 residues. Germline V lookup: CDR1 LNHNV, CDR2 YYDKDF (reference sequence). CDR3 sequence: CAASRDLAKNIQYF. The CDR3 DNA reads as TGTGCCGCCAGCAGAGATTTAGCCAAAAACATTCAGTACTTC.

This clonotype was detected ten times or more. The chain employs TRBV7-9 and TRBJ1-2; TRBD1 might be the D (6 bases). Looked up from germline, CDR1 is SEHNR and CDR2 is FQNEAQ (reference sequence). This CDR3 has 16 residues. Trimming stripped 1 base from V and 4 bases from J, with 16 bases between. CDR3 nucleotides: TGTGCCAGCAGCTTAGTGGGGGGCGCAGAATTCTATGGCTACACCTTC. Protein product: CASSLVGGAEFYGYTF.

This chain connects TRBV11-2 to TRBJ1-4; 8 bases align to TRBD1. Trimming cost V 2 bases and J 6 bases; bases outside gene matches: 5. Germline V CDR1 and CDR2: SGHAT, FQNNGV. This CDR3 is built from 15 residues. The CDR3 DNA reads TGTGCCAGCAGCTTATCAGGGGGCGCTGATGAAAAACTGTTTTTT. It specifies CASSLSGGADEKLFF.

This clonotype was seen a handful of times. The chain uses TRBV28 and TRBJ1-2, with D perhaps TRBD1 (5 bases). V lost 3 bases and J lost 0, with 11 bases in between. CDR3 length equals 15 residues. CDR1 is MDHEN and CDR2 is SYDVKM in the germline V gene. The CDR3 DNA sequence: TGTGCCAGCAGTTTGGGTGGGGCCTCTAACTATGGCTACACCTTC. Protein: CASSLGGASNYGYTF.

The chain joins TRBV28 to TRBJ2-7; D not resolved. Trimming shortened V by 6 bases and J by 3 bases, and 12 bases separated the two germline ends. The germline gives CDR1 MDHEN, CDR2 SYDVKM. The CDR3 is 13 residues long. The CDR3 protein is CASRPPRIYEQYF. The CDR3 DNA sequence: TGTGCCAGCAGACCTCCTAGGATCTACGAGCAGTACTTC.

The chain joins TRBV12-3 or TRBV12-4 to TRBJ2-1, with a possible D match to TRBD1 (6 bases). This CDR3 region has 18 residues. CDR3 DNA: TGTACCATCAGTTTTTACCCCGGGCCTACAGGGTCTGGCAATGAGCAGTTCTTC. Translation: CTISFYPGPTGSGNEQFF.

CDR3 sequence: CASSLTGIGFQVVGQFF. DNA for the CDR3: TGTGCCAGCAGCTTAACAGGGATTGGTTTCCAGGTTGTAGGGCAGTTCTTC. V usage is TRBV7-3 and J usage is TRBJ2-1; D gene ambiguous. The germline CDR1 and CDR2 sequences are SGHTA and FQGTGA. V was clipped by 0 bases and J by 12 bases, with 24 bases between them. The CDR3 sequence is 17 residues long.

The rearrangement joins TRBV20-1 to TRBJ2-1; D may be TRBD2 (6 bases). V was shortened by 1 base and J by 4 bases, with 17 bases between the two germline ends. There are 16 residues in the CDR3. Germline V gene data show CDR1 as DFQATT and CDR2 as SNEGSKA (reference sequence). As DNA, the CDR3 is TGCAGTGCTAGAGTGACGGGGGAGGACCGTTACAATGAGCAGTTCTTC. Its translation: CSARVTGEDRYNEQFF.

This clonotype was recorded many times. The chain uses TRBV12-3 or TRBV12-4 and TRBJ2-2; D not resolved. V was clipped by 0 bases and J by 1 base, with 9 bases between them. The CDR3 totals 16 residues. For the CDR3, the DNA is TGTGCCAGCAGTTTAGCGGGCTTTAGGAACACCGGGGAGCTGTTTTTT. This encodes CASSLAGFRNTGELFF.

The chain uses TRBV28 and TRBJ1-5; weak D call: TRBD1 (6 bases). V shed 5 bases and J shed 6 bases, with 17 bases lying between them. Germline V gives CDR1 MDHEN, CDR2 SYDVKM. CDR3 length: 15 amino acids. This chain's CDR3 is CASSLFRGRSQPQHF. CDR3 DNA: TGTGCCAGCAGTCTTTTCAGGGGTCGGTCTCAGCCCCAGCATTTT. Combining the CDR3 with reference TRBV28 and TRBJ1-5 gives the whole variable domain DVKVTQSSRYLVKRTGEKVFLECVQDMDHENMFWYRQDPGLGLRLIYFSYDVKMKEKGDIPEGYSVSREKKERFSLILESASTNQTSMYLCASSLFRGRSQPQHFGDGTRLSIL.

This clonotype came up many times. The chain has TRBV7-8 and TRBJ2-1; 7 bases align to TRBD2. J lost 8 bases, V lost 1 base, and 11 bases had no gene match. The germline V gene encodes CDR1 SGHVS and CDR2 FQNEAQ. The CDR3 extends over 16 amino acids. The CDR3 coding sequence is TGTGCCAGCAGCTTAGAGGGAGGGCGATTTGTCCATGAGCAGTTCTTC. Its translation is CASSLEGGRFVHEQFF.

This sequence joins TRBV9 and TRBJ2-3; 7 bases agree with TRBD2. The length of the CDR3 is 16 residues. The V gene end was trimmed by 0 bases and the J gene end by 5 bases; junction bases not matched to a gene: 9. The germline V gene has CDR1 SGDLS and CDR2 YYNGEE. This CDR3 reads CASSVDGGVYEDTQYF. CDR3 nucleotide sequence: TGTGCCAGCAGCGTAGATGGGGGGGTTTATGAAGATACGCAGTATTTT.